This TCR beta chain was captured in a study of blood T cell repertoires in COVID-19. V dropped 2 bases and J dropped 3 bases, with 13 bases sitting between them. The CDR3 has 15 residues. Germline CDR1 and CDR2: SGHDN and FVKESK. The assay was immunoSEQ multiplex PCR, and TCRdb's table has in-frame clones only and misses some. The table includes 400,000 or so clones, approximately 86% detected once. Source material: peripheral blood. The V gene is TRBV14, the J gene TRBJ2-5; perhaps TRBD1 as D (6 bases). The clonotype comes from a human donor in a cohort sampled during active COVID-19. The CDR3 sequence is CASSQLRTDKETQYF. The CDR3, as DNA: TGTGCCAGCAGCCAACTTAGGACAGACAAAGAGACCCAGTACTTC.